Listed here are 14 T cell receptor beta chains from one sample, sequenced in a study of blood T cells in healthy people across ages. A second 7 to 11 cycle PCR used barcoded and J-beta primers. TCRdb used MiXCR to reprocess the 5' RACE reads, holding one entry per CDR3 protein. The profile shows about 970,000 distinct CDR3 sequences, roughly half of them singletons. Sequenced material: blood. Receptors were obtained from a woman in her sixties in good health.

This clonotype appeared a few times. V is TRBV28 and J is TRBJ2-1; perhaps TRBD1 as D (6 bases). The CDR3 length is 15 residues. Germline V CDR1 and CDR2: MDHEN, SYDVKM. Trimming removed 2 bases from V and 5 bases from J, with 13 bases in between. The CDR3 DNA sequence: TGTGCCAGCAGTTTAATCACCCGGGACAACAATGAGCAGTTCTTC. Protein: CASSLITRDNNEQFF.

The chain is built from TRBV12-3 or TRBV12-4 and TRBJ1-5; a possible D gene is TRBD1 (6 bases). The V gene lost 9 bases and the J gene lost 2 bases, with 23 bases spanning the gap. This CDR3 region has 17 residues. CDR3 in amino acids: CARTTVKRGFGNQPQHF. The CDR3 DNA sequence: TGTGCCAGAACAACCGTTAAAAGGGGGTTTGGCAATCAGCCCCAGCATTTT.

This clonotype has a count of ten or more. The chain joins TRBV5-1 to TRBJ2-3; the D is unclear. CDR1 is SGHRS, CDR2 YFSETQ, per germline. Trimming shortened V by 0 bases and J by 0 bases, and 5 bases separated the two germline ends. This CDR3 has 14 amino acids. The CDR3 sequence: CASSLGQSTDTQYF. The CDR3 DNA sequence: TGCGCCAGCAGCTTGGGGCAGAGCACAGATACGCAGTATTTT.

The chain combines TRBV4-2 with TRBJ2-3; TRBD2 aligns across 8 bases. V lost 2 bases and J lost 6; bases outside the gene matches: 10. The germline V gene has CDR1 LGHNA and CDR2 YNFKEQ. This CDR3 is 16 amino acids long. The CDR3 DNA sequence: TGTGCCAGCAGCCAAAGTGTGCGGGAGGCGGTGGATACGCAGTATTTT. It translates to CASSQSVREAVDTQYF.

This clonotype came up once. The rearrangement joins TRBV7-9 to TRBJ2-1; 10 bases fit TRBD2. This CDR3 comprises 15 residues. Germline lookup yields CDR1 SEHNR and CDR2 FQNEAQ (reference sequence). Trimming at V came to 5 bases and at J to 8 bases, leaving 9 bases not matched to a gene. As DNA, the CDR3 is TGTGCCAGCAGCCCTGGGAAGCGGGAGGGCGATGAGCAGTTCTTC. Translated, it gives CASSPGKREGDEQFF.

The V and J genes are TRBV27 and TRBJ2-7; 8 bases are shared with TRBD2. The V segment lost 5 bases and the J segment 0 bases; nucleotides outside the gene matches: 6. This CDR3 contains 15 residues. Germline values: CDR1 MNHEY, CDR2 SMNVEV (reference sequence). CDR3 nucleotides: TGTGCCAGCAGTCCTATAGCGGGAAGCTCCTACGAGCAGTACTTC. Translation gives CASSPIAGSSYEQYF.

This clonotype was counted only a few times. This CDR3 is CASSLLVAPGANVLTF. The CDR3 DNA reads as TGTGCCAGCAGTTTATTAGTAGCCCCCGGGGCCAACGTCCTGACTTTC. The V call is TRBV28, the J call TRBJ2-6; D remains ambiguous. Looked up from germline, CDR1 is MDHEN and CDR2 is SYDVKM. The CDR3 consists of 16 residues. Trimming pared 1 base from V and 4 bases from J, leaving 11 bases between.

The J gene is TRBJ2-3, the V gene TRBV10-3; tentative D call: TRBD1 (7 bases). Per germline, CDR1 ENHRY and CDR2 SYGVKD. V was shortened by 5 bases and J by 0 bases, with 12 bases between the two germline ends. The length of the CDR3 is 15 residues. This chain's CDR3 is CAISLTGTSTDTQYF. The CDR3 bases are TGTGCCATCAGTCTGACAGGGACTAGCACAGATACGCAGTATTTT.

The chain has TRBV11-2 and TRBJ2-4; TRBD2 matches 7 bases. Near its end, the DNA agrees better with TRBJ2-7, so the J call may be wrong. Looked up from germline, CDR1 is SGHAT and CDR2 is FQNNGV. The CDR3 has 15 amino acids. The CDR3: CASSPGGRVLDEQYF. DNA for the CDR3: TGTGCCAGCAGCCCGGGGGGTCGGGTATTGGACGAGCAGTACTTC.

The V and J genes are TRBV25-1 and TRBJ2-7; 12 bases agree with TRBD2. The CDR3 is 16 amino acids. Germline assignment: CDR1 MGHDK and CDR2 SYGVNS. The J segment lost 9 bases and the V segment lost 3 bases, leaving 12 bases of the junction unmatched. The CDR3 coding sequence is TGTGCCAGCAGTGATTTTACTAGCGGGAGGAAAATGAGGCAGTACTTC. It yields the protein CASSDFTSGRKMRQYF.

This clonotype has more than one count but fewer than ten. The CDR3 DNA sequence: TGCAGCGTTGTGGGGGGGGGTTGGGAGACCCAGTACTTC. Translating gives CSVVGGGWETQYF. The chain joins TRBV29-1 to TRBJ2-5, with TRBD2 identical over 7 bases. Losses at the gene ends were 4 bases for V and 5 bases for J; bases not matched to a gene: 7. The V gene's germline CDR1 is SQVTM and CDR2 ANQGSEA. This CDR3 has 13 amino acids. Looking up the rest from reference TRBV29-1 and TRBJ2-5 gives the full variable domain: SAVISQKPSRDICQRGTSLTIQCQVDSQVTMMFWYRQQPGQSLTLIATANQGSEATYESGFVIDKFPISRPNLTFSTLTVSNMSPEDSSIYLCSVVGGGWETQYFGPGTRLLVL.

The rearrangement joins TRBV4-1 to TRBJ2-2; no firm D call. Germline V CDR1 and CDR2: MGHRA, YSYEKL. V shed 3 bases and J shed 7 bases, with 12 bases lying between them. CDR3 length: 14 residues. CDR3 DNA sequence: TGCGCCAGCAGCCACGAACCCGGTGTCGGGGAGCTGTTTTTT. Protein: CASSHEPGVGELFF.

This rearrangement joins TRBV28 to TRBJ2-3, with TRBD1 identical over 8 bases. This CDR3 is built from 13 residues. The V gene's germline CDR1 is MDHEN and CDR2 SYDVKM. Trimming removed 8 bases from V and 4 bases from J; junction bases left unmatched: 5. CDR3 residues: CASGQGSPDTQYF. The CDR3 coding sequence is TGTGCCAGCGGACAGGGATCGCCAGATACGCAGTATTTT.

About this clonotype itself: The junction and the germline gene differ at one end; a read error may be behind it. The chain combines TRBV9 with TRBJ1-1, with no clear D. This CDR3 has 16 amino acids. Looked up from germline, CDR1 is SGDLS and CDR2 is YYNGEE. The CDR3, as DNA: TGTGCCAGCAGCGTAGGCATTAGCGCCCCGAACACTGGAGCTTTCTTT. Protein product: CASSVGISAPNTGAFF.